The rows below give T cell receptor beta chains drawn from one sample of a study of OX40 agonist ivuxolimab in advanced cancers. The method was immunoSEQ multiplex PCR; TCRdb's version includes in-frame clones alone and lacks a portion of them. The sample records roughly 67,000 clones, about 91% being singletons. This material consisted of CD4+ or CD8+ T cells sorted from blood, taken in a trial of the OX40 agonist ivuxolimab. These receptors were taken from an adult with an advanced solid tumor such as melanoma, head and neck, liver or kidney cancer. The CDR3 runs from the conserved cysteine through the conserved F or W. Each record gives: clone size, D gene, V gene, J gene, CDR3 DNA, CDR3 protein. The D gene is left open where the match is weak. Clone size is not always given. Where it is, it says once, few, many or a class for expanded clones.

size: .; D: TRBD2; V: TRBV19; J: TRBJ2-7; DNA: TGTGCCAGTAGTATAGGGGGGGGCTCCTACGAGCAGTACTTC; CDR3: CASSIGGGSYEQYF
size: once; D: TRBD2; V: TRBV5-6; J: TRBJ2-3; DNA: TGTGCCAGCAGCTTAGCGGGGGGAGAGGTGGCAGATACGCAGTATTTT; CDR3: CASSLAGGEVADTQYF
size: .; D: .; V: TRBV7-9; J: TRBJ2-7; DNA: TGTGCCAGCAGCGGCGGGTGGAGCTCCTACGAGCAGTACTTC; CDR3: CASSGGWSSYEQYF
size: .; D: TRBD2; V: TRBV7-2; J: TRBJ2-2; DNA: TGTGCCAGCAGCTTCCTTAGCGGGAGGGTCACCGGGGAGCTGTTTTTT; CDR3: CASSFLSGRVTGELFF
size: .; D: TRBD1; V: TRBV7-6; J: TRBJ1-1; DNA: TGTGCCAGCAGCCTGGGACAGGGGAACACTGAAGCTTTCTTT; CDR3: CASSLGQGNTEAFF
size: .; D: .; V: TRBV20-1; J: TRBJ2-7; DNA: TGCAGTGCTAGAGAGGGATACGAGCAGTACTTC; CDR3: CSAREGYEQYF
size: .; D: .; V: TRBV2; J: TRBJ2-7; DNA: TGTGCCAGCAGTGCCGTAGACTCCTACGAGCAGTACTTC; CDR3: CASSAVDSYEQYF
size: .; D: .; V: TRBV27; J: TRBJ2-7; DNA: TGTGCCAGCAGTTATTCATCCTCCTACGAGCAGTACTTC; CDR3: CASSYSSSYEQYF
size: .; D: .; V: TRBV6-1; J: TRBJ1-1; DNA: TGTGCCAGCAGAATGGACAGAGCGGGGTACACTGAAGCTTTCTTT; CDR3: CASRMDRAGYTEAFF
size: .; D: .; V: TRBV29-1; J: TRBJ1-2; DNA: TGCAGCGCGATATTCGAGAGCTACACCTTC; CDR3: CSAIFESYTF
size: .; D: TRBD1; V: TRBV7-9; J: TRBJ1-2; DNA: TGTGCCAGCAGTCCGGGACAGAACTATGGCTACACCTTC; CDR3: CASSPGQNYGYTF
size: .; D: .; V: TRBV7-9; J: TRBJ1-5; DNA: TGTGCCAGCAGCTTGGGAGGCCAGCCCCAGCATTTT; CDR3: CASSLGGQPQHF
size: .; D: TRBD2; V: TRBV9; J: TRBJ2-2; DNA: TGTGCCAGCAGCGGAGCGGGAGCGAACACCGGGGAGCTGTTTTTT; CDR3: CASSGAGANTGELFF
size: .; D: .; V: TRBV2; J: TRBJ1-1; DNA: TGTGCCAGCAGTAAAGGGCATCTCGGCTTAGTAGTTGAAGCTTTCTTT; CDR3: CASSKGHLGLVVEAFF
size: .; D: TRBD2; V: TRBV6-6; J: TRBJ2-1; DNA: TGTGCCAGCTCCCCGGGGGGCTACAATGAGCAGTTCTTC; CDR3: CASSPGGYNEQFF
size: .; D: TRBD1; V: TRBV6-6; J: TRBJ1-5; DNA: TGTGCCAGCAGCCTCAGGGGGCATAGCAATCAGCCCCAGCATTTT; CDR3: CASSLRGHSNQPQHF
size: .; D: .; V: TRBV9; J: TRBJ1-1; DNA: TGTGCCAGCAGCGTAGGTGCCAACACTGAAGCTTTCTTT; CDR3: CASSVGANTEAFF
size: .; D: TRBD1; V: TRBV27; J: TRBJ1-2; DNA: TGTGCCAGCAGTTTAGCCGGGACAGGGGATGGCTACACCTTC; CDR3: CASSLAGTGDGYTF
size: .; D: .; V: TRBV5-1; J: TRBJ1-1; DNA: TGCGCCAGCAGCTGGCCCGAGGGGTCGACAGGTGAAGCTTTCTTT; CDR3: CASSWPEGSTGEAFF
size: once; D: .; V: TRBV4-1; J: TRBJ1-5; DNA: TGCGCCAGCAGCCCCGAGTATAGAACTAGCAATCAGCCCCAGCATTTT; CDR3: CASSPEYRTSNQPQHF
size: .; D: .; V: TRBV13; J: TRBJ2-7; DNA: TGTGCCAGCAGCTTAGCCGCGAGCCGCGAGCAGTACTTC; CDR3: CASSLAASREQYF
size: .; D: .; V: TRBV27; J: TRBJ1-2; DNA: TGTGCCAGCAGTTTATCGTCCACCACTAGCGGCTACACCTTC; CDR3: CASSLSSTTSGYTF
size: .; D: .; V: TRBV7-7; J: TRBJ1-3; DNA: TGTGCCAGCAGCGAAGGGGGATATGGAAACACCATATATTTT; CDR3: CASSEGGYGNTIYF
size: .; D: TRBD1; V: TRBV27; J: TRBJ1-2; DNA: TGTGCCAGCAGTCTACGGACAGGTTATGGCTACACCTTC; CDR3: CASSLRTGYGYTF
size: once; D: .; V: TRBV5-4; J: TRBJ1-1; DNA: TGTGCCAGCAGATTCATGGGGGGGTTTACCGCTGAAGCTTTCTTT; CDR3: CASRFMGGFTAEAFF
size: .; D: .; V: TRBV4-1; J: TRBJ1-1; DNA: TGCGCCAGCAGCCCTCGTGAAGGGGTTGGGACTGAAGCTTTCTTT; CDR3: CASSPREGVGTEAFF
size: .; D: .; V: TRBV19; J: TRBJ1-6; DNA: TGTGCCAGTAGTTCACGGCCAACCGGGGATTCACCCCTCCACTTT; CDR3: CASSSRPTGDSPLHF
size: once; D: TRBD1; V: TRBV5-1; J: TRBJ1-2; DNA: TGCGCCAGCAGTCGGGACGAAGGAACGACAGGGTGGAACTATGGCTACACCTTC; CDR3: CASSRDEGTTGWNYGYTF
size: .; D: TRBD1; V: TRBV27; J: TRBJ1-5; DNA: TGTGCCAGCGGGCTGGGACAGAAAAATCAGCCCCAGCATTTT; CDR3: CASGLGQKNQPQHF
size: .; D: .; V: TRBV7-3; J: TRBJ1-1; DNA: TGTGCCAGCAGCTCTGGGGGGGGTTGGACTGAAGCTTTCTTT; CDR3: CASSSGGGWTEAFF
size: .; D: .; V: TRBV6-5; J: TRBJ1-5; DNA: TGTGCCAGCAGACCCAACAGGGATCAGCCCCAGCATTTT; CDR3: CASRPNRDQPQHF
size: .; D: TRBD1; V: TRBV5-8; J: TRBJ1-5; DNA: TGTGCCAGCAGCTCCGGGACAGTTTATAGCAATCAGCCCCAGCATTTT; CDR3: CASSSGTVYSNQPQHF
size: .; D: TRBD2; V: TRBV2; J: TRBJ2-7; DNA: TGTGCCAGCAGTGCCTTTACTTTGACTAGCGTAGGTGAGCAGTACTTC; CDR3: CASSAFTLTSVGEQYF
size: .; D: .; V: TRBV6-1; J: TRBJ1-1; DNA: TGTGCCAGCAGTTCTCCGGATGAAGCTTTCTTT; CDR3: CASSSPDEAFF
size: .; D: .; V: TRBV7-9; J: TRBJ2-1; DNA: TGTGCCAGCAGCCCCCAATCTGGTAGCTCCTACAATGAGCAGTTCTTC; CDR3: CASSPQSGSSYNEQFF
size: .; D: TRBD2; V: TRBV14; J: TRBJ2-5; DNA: TGTGCCAGCAGCCCACGGGGGGGCCGTGAGACCCAGTACTTC; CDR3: CASSPRGGRETQYF
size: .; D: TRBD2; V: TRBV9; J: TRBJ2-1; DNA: TGTGCCAGCAGCGGAGGGACTAGCGGGAGCCGGAGCTCCTACAATGAGCAGTTCTTC; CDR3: CASSGGTSGSRSSYNEQFF
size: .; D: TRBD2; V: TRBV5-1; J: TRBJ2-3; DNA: TGCGCCAGCAGCTTGGGCGGGGGATACACAGATACGCAGTATTTT; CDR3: CASSLGGGYTDTQYF
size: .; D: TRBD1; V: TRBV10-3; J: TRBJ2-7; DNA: TGTGCCATCAGTGCCGGACAGGGGGCCCTACCCAACGAGCAGTACTTC; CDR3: CAISAGQGALPNEQYF
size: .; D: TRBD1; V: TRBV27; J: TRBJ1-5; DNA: TGTGCCAGCAGTTTAACAGGGGGATATAGCAATCAGCCCCAGCATTTT; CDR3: CASSLTGGYSNQPQHF
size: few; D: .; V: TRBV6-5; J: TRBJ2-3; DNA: TGTGCCAGCAGTTACGGGGCGGGGGCCACAGATACGCAGTATTTT; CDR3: CASSYGAGATDTQYF
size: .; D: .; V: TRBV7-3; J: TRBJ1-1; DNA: TGTGCCAGCAGCTTGGGGGCGGCCAACTCTGAAGCTTTCTTT; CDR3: CASSLGAANSEAFF
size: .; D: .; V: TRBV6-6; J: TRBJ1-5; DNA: TGTGCCAGCAGTGCAGGAAGGTATTACAATCAGCCCCAGCATTTT; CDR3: CASSAGRYYNQPQHF
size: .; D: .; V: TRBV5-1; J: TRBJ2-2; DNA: TGCGCCAGCAGTGGCGAGAACGCCGGGGAGCTGTTTTTT; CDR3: CASSGENAGELFF
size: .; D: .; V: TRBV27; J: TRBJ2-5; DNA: TGTGCCAGCAGTTTAACCTCAAGATGGGGGCAAGAGACCCAGTACTTC; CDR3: CASSLTSRWGQETQYF
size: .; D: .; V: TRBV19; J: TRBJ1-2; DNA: TGTGCCAGTAGATTGGGGGCTCAGGGCTACACCTTC; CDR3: CASRLGAQGYTF
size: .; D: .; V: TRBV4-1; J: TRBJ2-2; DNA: TGCGCCAGCCGTTATACAGAGATAAACACCGGGGAGCTGTTTTTT; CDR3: CASRYTEINTGELFF
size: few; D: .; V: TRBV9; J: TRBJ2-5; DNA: TGTGCCAGCAGCGTAGGGGGAGAGACCCAGTACTTC; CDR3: CASSVGGETQYF
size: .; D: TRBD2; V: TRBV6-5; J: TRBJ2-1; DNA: TGTGCCAGCAGTTACGAGACTAGCGGGAGAAATGAGCAGTTCTTC; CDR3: CASSYETSGRNEQFF
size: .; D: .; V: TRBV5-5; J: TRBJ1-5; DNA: TGTGCCAGCAGCTTCCGGGACGGACTCAATCAGCCCCAGCATTTT; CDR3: CASSFRDGLNQPQHF
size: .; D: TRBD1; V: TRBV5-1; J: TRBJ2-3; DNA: TGCGCCAGCAGCTCCTCAGGGGGCCCTCCCGTAAACAAGGATACGCAGTATTTT; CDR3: CASSSSGGPPVNKDTQYF
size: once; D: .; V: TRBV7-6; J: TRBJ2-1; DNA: TGTGCCAGCAGCTCGATAAACAATGAGCAGTTCTTC; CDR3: CASSSINNEQFF
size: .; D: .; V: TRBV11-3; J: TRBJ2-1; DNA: TGTGCCAGCAGCGACAGCTCCTACAATGAGCAGTTCTTC; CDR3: CASSDSSYNEQFF
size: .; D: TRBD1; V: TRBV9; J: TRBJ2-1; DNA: TGTGCCAGCAGCGCGCCGGGACAGGACCCCAATGAGCAGTTCTTC; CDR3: CASSAPGQDPNEQFF
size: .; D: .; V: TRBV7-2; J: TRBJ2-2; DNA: TGTGCCAGCAGCTCCGGGACTCAGAACACCGGGGAGCTGTTTTTT; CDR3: CASSSGTQNTGELFF
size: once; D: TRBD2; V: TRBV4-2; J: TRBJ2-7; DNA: TGTGCCAGCAGCCGTGTCGGGACTAGCGGGAACTACGAGCAGTACTTC; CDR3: CASSRVGTSGNYEQYF
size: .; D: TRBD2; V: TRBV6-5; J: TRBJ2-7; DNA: TGTGCCAGCAGTTGGACTAGCGGGGGTTCGGAGCAGTACTTC; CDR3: CASSWTSGGSEQYF
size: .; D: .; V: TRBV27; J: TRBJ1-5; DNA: TGTGCCAGCAGCCCGAGTAGGAATCAGCCCCAGCATTTT; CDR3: CASSPSRNQPQHF
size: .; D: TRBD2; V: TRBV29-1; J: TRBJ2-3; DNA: TGCAGCGTTGAAGGACGGAGCGGGGGATTAAATACGCAGTATTTT; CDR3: CSVEGRSGGLNTQYF